These 13 T cell receptor beta chains came from one sample sequenced in a study of cytotoxic CD8 clonotypes in ibrutinib-treated CLL. Using immunoSEQ multiplex PCR, the repertoire was profiled, and TCRdb retains in-frame clones only, with some absent. This sample has about 60,000 clones, with roughly 50% found just once. Source: PBMCs, taken after 24 months of ibrutinib treatment. Receptors originate from a human donor with chronic lymphocytic leukemia.

The chain joins TRBV7-2 to TRBJ2-6; D is unresolved. Trimming pared 2 bases from V and 0 bases from J, leaving 5 bases between. The CDR3 runs to 15 residues. Germline CDR1 SGHTA, CDR2 FQGNSA. The CDR3 DNA reads TGTGCCAGCAGCTTATACCGCTCTGGGGCCAACGTCCTGACTTTC. Its protein product is CASSLYRSGANVLTF.

The CDR3 nucleotides read TGTGCCAGCAGTGAAACGTGGGGGAACACTGAAGCTTTCTTT. Translated, it gives CASSETWGNTEAFF. The genes are TRBV6-5 and TRBJ1-1; no clear D gene. CDR3 length: 14 amino acids. V lost 5 bases and J lost 1, with 11 bases in between. Germline CDR1 MNHEY, CDR2 SVGAGI.

V usage is TRBV5-6 and J usage is TRBJ2-3; D ambiguous. Trimming removed 0 bases at V and 4 bases at J, with 6 bases between. This CDR3 comprises 13 residues. Germline CDR1 SGHDT, CDR2 YYEEEE. CDR3 sequence (DNA): TGTGCCAGCAGCTTGGCTTCGTCAGATACGCAGTATTTT. Translation gives CASSLASSDTQYF.

This clone has at least ten counts. This sequence joins TRBV30 and TRBJ1-5, with D perhaps TRBD1 (6 bases). The CDR3 contains 13 residues. V lost 4 bases and J lost 2, with 9 bases in between. Germline CDR1 GTSNPN, CDR2 SVGIG (reference sequence). The CDR3 protein is CAWTAGGNQPQHF. The CDR3 DNA reads TGTGCCTGGACGGCAGGGGGCAATCAGCCCCAGCATTTT.

In nucleotides, the CDR3 is TGCGCCAGCGGGGCAGGGGTCACCGGGGAGCTGTTTTTT. Protein: CASGAGVTGELFF. The chain combines TRBV5-1 with TRBJ2-2, with TRBD1 as a possible D gene (6 bases). The CDR3 is 13 residues long. V was clipped by 7 bases and J by 4 bases, with 11 bases between them. The germline CDR1 and CDR2 sequences are SGHRS and YFSETQ.

This clone appeared many times. The V and J genes are TRBV28 and TRBJ2-7, with 9 bases aligning to TRBD1. The CDR3 is made up of 15 amino acids. Per the germline V gene, CDR1 is MDHEN and CDR2 is SYDVKM. V gave up 0 bases and J gave up 6 bases; unmatched junction bases: 6. In DNA, the CDR3 is TGTGCCAGCAGTTTATGGGGACAGGGAAAGGGCGAGCAGTACTTC. It codes for CASSLWGQGKGEQYF.

The chain links TRBV14 to TRBJ2-1, with 10 positions matching TRBD2. The CDR3 is 15 residues long. Trimming cost V 4 bases and J 10 bases; bases outside gene matches: 10. In germline, CDR1 is SGHDN, CDR2 FVKESK. The CDR3 spells CASSRPGLASREQFF. For the CDR3, the DNA is TGTGCCAGCAGCCGCCCGGGACTAGCGTCGAGGGAGCAGTTCTTC.

For the CDR3, the DNA is TGTGCCAGCAGCGCCACGGGCTATGGCTACACCTTC. This sequence encodes CASSATGYGYTF. This chain joins TRBV25-1 and TRBJ1-2; no definite D call. Per the germline V gene, CDR1 is MGHDK and CDR2 is SYGVNS. The germline V and J ends were trimmed by 6 bases and 4 bases, with 9 bases remaining between them. This CDR3 contains 12 residues.

This clone has more than one count but fewer than ten. The V gene is TRBV5-6, the J gene TRBJ2-2; maybe TRBD2 (5 bases). From germline, CDR1 is SGHDT and CDR2 YYEEEE. The ends were cut back, 4 bases at V and 4 bases at J, with 17 bases in the middle. This CDR3 region has 16 residues. The CDR3 reads CASSRLGAGLTGELFF. Here the CDR3 DNA reads TGTGCCAGCAGCCGCCTCGGCGCAGGACTCACCGGGGAGCTGTTTTTT. Full variable domain (outside the CDR3, taken from reference TRBV5-6 and TRBJ2-2): DAGVTQSPTHLIKTRGQQVTLRCSPKSGHDTVSWYQQALGQGPQFIFQYYEEEERQRGNFPDRFSGHQFPNYSSELNVNALLLGDSALYLCASSRLGAGLTGELFFGEGSRLTVL.

The genes are TRBV27 and TRBJ2-7; 8 bases are shared with TRBD1. With 3 bases clipped from V and 3 bases from J, the junction kept 7 bases outside the gene matches. Germline CDR1 reads MNHEY; CDR2 reads SMNVEV (reference sequence). CDR3 length: 15 amino acids. DNA of the CDR3: TGTGCCAGCAGTTTCCAAGAGACAGGGGTCTACGAGCAGTACTTC. It codes for CASSFQETGVYEQYF.

J is TRBJ1-3 and V is TRBV2, with D perhaps TRBD1 (5 bases). Germline lookup yields CDR1 SNHLY and CDR2 FYNNEI. V was pared by 6 bases and J by 4 bases, with 22 bases between. The CDR3 contains 17 residues. CDR3 in amino acids: CASRTGKGVEKGNTIYF. CDR3 nucleotides: TGTGCCAGCAGGACGGGAAAAGGGGTGGAGAAAGGAAACACCATATATTTT.

The CDR3 DNA follows: TGTGCCAGCAGCTTAGGGGCCCGCACAGATACGCAGTATTTT. Translation gives CASSLGARTDTQYF. The chain uses TRBV7-6 and TRBJ2-3; D uncertain. Germline CDR1 and CDR2: SGHVS and FNYEAQ. This CDR3 has 14 residues. V was cut by 1 base and J by 1 base, with 6 bases left in between. Full variable domain (missing parts from reference TRBV7-6 and TRBJ2-3): GAGVSQSPRYKVTKRGQDVALRCDPISGHVSLYWYRQALGQGPEFLTYFNYEAQQDKSGLPNDRFSAERPEGSISTLTIQRTEQRDSAMYRCASSLGARTDTQYFGPGTRLTVL.

V is TRBV6-1 and J is TRBJ1-5; 9 bases map to TRBD1. From germline, CDR1 is MNHNS and CDR2 SASEGT. The junction had 4 bases not matched to a gene; V was cut back by 8 bases and J by 8 bases. The CDR3 spans 12 residues. The CDR3 DNA reads TGTGCCAGCGGAACAGGGGGCAAGCCCCAGCATTTT. Translation: CASGTGGKPQHF.